The next 8 T cell receptor beta chains were all read from a single sample in a study of cytomegalovirus exposure and HLA in healthy donors. The PCR ran on 60 Vbeta and 13 Jbeta primers. This table comes from immunoSEQ multiplex PCR, and its TCRdb copy is limited to in-frame clones, with some not included. The sample carries roughly 100,000 clones, roughly 80% recorded once. The sequencing sample was made of PBMCs. Receptors were obtained from a man between 25 and 39 years old in good health and CMV-seropositive.

The rearrangement links TRBV7-6 to TRBJ1-1, with D uncertain. Trimming cost V 1 base and J 0 bases, with 3 bases left between them. The CDR3 runs to 13 residues. Germline V gene lookup returns CDR1 SGHVS and CDR2 FNYEAQ. Here the CDR3 DNA reads TGTGCCAGCAGCTTAGTCGTGAACACTGAAGCTTTCTTT. Its translation: CASSLVVNTEAFF.

The J gene is TRBJ2-3, the V gene TRBV5-4; the D gene is possibly TRBD2 (7 bases). CDR1 is SGHNT and CDR2 is YYREEE in the germline V gene (reference sequence). Trimming took 4 bases from V and 3 from J, leaving 15 bases between them. The CDR3 is 15 amino acids. CDR3 DNA: TGTGCCAGCAGCCTCGGGGGCGGGGGAACAGATACGCAGTATTTT. Amino acids: CASSLGGGGTDTQYF. Combining the CDR3 with reference TRBV5-4 and TRBJ2-3 gives the whole variable domain ETGVTQSPTHLIKTRGQQVTLRCSSQSGHNTVSWYQQALGQGPQFIFQYYREEENGRGNFPPRFSGLQFPNYSSELNVNALELDDSALYLCASSLGGGGTDTQYFGPGTRLTVL.

This clone was detected only a few times. The chain carries TRBV19 and TRBJ2-7, with 9 bases that match TRBD1. Trimming took 5 bases from V and 0 from J; bases not matched to a gene: 8. In germline, CDR1 is LNHDA, CDR2 SQIVND (reference sequence). The CDR3 runs 16 residues. The CDR3 loop reads CASSGLGQGSSYEQYF. CDR3 DNA: TGTGCCAGTAGTGGACTGGGACAGGGAAGCTCCTACGAGCAGTACTTC.

In its sample, this clone was seen a few times. The genes are TRBV2 and TRBJ1-2, with 8 bases fitting TRBD1. The CDR3 length is 13 residues. Trimming at V came to 4 bases and at J to 3 bases, leaving 1 base not matched to a gene. Germline lookup yields CDR1 SNHLY and CDR2 FYNNEI. CDR3 sequence reads: CASSVGQDYGYTF. CDR3 nucleotide sequence: TGTGCCAGCAGTGTGGGACAGGACTATGGCTACACCTTC.

The gene calls are TRBV7-2 and TRBJ2-7; a weak D match, TRBD2 (7 bases). The V gene lost 1 base and the J gene lost 5 bases, with 9 bases spanning the gap. Germline lookup yields CDR1 SGHTA and CDR2 FQGNSA. This CDR3 contains 13 residues. The CDR3 DNA follows: TGTGCCAGCAGCTTAGTGCGGGGGCACGAGCAGTACTTC. It yields the protein CASSLVRGHEQYF.

The chain links TRBV6-1 to TRBJ2-7, with D maybe TRBD2 (5 bases). Germline-derived CDR1 and CDR2 are MNHNS and SASEGT. CDR3 size: 14 residues. Between the trimmed V and J ends, which lost 6 bases and 2 bases, there was a span of 14 bases. The CDR3 DNA is TGTGCCAGCAGCAACCGGGATAATCCCTACGAGCAGTACTTC. Its translation: CASSNRDNPYEQYF.

This chain joins TRBV20-1 and TRBJ1-1; tentative D call: TRBD1 (5 bases). V was shortened by 7 bases and J by 6 bases, with 12 bases between the two germline ends. The germline V gene encodes CDR1 DFQATT and CDR2 SNEGSKA (reference sequence). The CDR3 has 11 residues. The CDR3 nucleotides are TGCAGTGGGGGGAGGGTGTCTGAAGCTTTCTTT. It yields the protein CSGGRVSEAFF.

The chain joins TRBV7-9 to TRBJ1-6; D is ambiguous. V was trimmed by 6 bases and J by 8 bases, leaving 14 bases between them. Germline CDR1 is SEHNR and CDR2 is FQNEAQ (reference sequence). The CDR3 loop spans 14 amino acids. The CDR3 region is CASSSGIMDSPLHF. CDR3 DNA sequence: TGTGCCAGCAGTTCGGGGATCATGGATTCACCCCTCCACTTT.